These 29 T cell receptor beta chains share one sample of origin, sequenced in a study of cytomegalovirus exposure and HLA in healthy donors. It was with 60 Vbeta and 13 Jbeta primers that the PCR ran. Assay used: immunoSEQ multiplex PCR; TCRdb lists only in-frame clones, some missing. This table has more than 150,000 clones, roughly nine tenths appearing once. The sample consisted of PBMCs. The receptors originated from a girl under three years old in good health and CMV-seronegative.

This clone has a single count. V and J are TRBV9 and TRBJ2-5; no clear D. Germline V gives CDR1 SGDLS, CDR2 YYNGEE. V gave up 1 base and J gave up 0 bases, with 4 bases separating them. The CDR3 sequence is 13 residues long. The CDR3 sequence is CASSVFDQETQYF. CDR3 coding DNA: TGTGCCAGCAGCGTATTCGACCAAGAGACCCAGTACTTC.

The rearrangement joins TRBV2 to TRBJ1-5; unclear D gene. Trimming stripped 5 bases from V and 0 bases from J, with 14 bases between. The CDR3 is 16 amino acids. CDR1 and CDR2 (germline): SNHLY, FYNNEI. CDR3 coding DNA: TGTGCCAGCAGTTCGAGAGAAAGTGTTAGCAATCAGCCCCAGCATTTT. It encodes CASSSRESVSNQPQHF.

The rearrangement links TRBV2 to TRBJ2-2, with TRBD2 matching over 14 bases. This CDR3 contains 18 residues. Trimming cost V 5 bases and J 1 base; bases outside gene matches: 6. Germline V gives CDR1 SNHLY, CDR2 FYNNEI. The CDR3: CASSNRLAGGKNTGELFF. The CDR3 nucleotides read TGTGCCAGCAGTAACCGACTAGCGGGGGGGAAGAACACCGGGGAGCTGTTTTTT.

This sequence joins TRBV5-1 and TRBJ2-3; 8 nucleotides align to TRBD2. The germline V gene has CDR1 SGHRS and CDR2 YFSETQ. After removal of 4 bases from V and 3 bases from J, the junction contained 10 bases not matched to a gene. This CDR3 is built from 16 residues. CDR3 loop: CASSNSRGGGTDTQYF. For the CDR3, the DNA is TGCGCCAGCAGCAACTCCCGGGGGGGCGGTACAGATACGCAGTATTTT. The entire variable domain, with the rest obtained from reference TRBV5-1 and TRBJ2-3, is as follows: KAGVTQTPRYLIKTRGQQVTLSCSPISGHRSVSWYQQTPGQGLQFLFEYFSETQRNKGNFPGRFSGRQFSNSRSEMNVSTLELGDSALYLCASSNSRGGGTDTQYFGPGTRLTVL.

Here the CDR3 reads CASSVAPSGTGSGYTF. Here the CDR3 DNA reads TGTGCCAGCAGCGTAGCCCCCTCCGGGACAGGGAGTGGCTACACCTTC. V usage is TRBV9 and J usage is TRBJ1-2, with TRBD1 matching 9 bases. V lost 0 bases, J lost 7 bases, and 10 bases stayed unmatched. The CDR3 totals 16 residues. Germline V gene data show CDR1 as SGDLS and CDR2 as YYNGEE.

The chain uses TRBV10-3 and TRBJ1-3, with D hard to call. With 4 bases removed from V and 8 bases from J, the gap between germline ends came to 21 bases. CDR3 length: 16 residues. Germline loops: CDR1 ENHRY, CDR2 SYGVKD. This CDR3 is CAISAWSRKRPDTIYF. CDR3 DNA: TGTGCCATCAGTGCGTGGTCAAGGAAGAGGCCCGACACCATATATTTT.

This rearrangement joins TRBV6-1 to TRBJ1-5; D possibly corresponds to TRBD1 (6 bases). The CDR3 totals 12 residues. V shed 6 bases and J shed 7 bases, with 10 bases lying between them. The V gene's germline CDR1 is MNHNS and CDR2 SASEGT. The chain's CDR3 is CASRAQGQPQHF. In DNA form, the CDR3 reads TGTGCCAGCAGGGCCCAGGGGCAGCCCCAGCATTTT.

The CDR3 sequence: CASSLLAGGQETQYF. CDR3 nucleotides: TGTGCCAGCAGTTTACTAGCGGGGGGACAAGAGACCCAGTACTTC. The gene calls are TRBV6-1 and TRBJ2-5; TRBD2 agrees at 12 bases. CDR3 length: 15 amino acids. The V gene's germline CDR1 is MNHNS and CDR2 SASEGT. Trimming cost V 5 bases and J 2 bases; bases outside gene matches: 3.

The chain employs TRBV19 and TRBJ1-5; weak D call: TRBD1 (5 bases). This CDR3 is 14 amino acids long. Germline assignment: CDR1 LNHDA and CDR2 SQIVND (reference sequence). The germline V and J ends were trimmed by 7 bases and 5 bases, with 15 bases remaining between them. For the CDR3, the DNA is TGTGCCAGTACCATGGAGGGGTACGATCAGCCCCAGCATTTT. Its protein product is CASTMEGYDQPQHF.

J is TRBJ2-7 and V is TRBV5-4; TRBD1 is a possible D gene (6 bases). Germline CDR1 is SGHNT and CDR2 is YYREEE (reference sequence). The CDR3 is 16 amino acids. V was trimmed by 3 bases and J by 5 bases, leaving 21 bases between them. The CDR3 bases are TGTGCCAGCAGCTCAGACGCAGACAGGAGCCCCCACGAGCAGTACTTC. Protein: CASSSDADRSPHEQYF.

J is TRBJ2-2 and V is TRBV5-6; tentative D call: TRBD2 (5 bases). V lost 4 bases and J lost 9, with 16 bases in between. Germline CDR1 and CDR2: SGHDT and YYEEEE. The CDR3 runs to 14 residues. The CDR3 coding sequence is TGTGCCAGCAGCGTCGGGCCCGAGGGTCGGGAGCTGTTTTTT. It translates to CASSVGPEGRELFF.

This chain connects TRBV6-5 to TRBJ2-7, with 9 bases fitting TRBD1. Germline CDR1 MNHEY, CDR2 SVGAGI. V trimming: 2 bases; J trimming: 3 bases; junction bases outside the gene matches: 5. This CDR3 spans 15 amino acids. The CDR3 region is CASSYRWDRDYEQYF. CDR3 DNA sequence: TGTGCCAGCAGTTACCGTTGGGACAGGGACTACGAGCAGTACTTC.

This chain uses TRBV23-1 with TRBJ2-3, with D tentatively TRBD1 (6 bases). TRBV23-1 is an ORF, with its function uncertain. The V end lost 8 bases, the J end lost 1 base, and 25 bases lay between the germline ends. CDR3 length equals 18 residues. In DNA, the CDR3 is TGCGCCAGCGGCCTAGTTCCCGGGACACACGCCCGCACAGATACGCAGTATTTT. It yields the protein CASGLVPGTHARTDTQYF.

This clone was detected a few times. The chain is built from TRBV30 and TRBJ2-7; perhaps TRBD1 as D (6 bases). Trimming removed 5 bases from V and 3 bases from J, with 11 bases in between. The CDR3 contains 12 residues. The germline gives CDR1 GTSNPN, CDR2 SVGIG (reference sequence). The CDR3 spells CAWVAGVYEQYF. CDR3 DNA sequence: TGTGCCTGGGTAGCAGGGGTCTACGAGCAGTACTTC.

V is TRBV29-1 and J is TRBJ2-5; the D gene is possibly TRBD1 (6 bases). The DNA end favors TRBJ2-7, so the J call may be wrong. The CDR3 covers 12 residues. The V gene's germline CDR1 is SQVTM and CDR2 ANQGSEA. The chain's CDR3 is CSVLQGTYEQYF. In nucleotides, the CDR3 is TGCAGCGTACTACAGGGTACCTACGAGCAGTACTTC.

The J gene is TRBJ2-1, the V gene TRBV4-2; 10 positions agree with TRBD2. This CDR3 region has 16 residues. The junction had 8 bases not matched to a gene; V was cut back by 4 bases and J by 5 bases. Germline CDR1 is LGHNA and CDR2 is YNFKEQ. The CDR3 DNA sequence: TGTGCCAGCAGCCCGGTTCTAGCGGGAGTGGACAATGAGCAGTTCTTC. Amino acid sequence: CASSPVLAGVDNEQFF.

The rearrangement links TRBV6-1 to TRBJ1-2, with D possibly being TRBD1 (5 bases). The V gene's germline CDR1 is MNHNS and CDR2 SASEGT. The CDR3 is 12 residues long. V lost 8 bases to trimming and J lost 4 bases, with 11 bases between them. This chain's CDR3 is CASAEQGYGYTF. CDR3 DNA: TGTGCCAGCGCGGAGCAGGGCTATGGCTACACCTTC.

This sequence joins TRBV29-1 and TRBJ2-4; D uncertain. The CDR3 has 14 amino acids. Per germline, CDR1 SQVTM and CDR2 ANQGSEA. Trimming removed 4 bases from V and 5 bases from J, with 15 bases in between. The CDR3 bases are TGCAGCGTTGCGGGTTCGGCAGCAGAAAACATTCAGTACTTC. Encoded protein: CSVAGSAAENIQYF.

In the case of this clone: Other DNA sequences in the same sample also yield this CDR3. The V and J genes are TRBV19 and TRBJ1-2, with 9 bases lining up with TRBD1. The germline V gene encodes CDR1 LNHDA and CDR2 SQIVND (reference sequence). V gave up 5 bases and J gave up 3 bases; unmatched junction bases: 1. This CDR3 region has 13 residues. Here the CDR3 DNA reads TGTGCCAGTAGTCGGGACAGGGACTATGGCTACACCTTC. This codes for CASSRDRDYGYTF.

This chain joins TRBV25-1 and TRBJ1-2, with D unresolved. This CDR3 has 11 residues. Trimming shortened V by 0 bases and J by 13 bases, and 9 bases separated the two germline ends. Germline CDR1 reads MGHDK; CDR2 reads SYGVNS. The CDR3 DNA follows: TGTGCCAGCAGTGAATATGAGGTGGTCACCTTC. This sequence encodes CASSEYEVVTF.

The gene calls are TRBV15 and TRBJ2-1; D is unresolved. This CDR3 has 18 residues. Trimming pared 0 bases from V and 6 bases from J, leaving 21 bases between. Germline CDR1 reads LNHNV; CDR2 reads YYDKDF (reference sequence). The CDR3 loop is CATSRDPGERERSNEQFF. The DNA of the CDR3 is TGTGCCACCAGCAGAGATCCGGGTGAGCGAGAACGCAGCAATGAGCAGTTCTTC.

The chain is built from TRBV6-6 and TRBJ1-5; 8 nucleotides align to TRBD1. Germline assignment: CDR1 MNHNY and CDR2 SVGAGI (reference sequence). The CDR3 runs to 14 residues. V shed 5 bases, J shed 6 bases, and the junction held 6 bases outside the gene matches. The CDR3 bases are TGTGCCAGCAGTGGTACAGGGGGTGGTCAGCCCCAGCATTTT. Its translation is CASSGTGGGQPQHF.

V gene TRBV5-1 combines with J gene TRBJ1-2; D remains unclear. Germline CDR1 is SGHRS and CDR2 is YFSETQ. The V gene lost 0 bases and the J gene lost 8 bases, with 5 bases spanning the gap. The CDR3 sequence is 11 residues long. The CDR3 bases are TGCGCCAGCAGCTTGGGAGAGGGCTACACCTTC. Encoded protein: CASSLGEGYTF. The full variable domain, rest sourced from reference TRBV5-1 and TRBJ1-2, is KAGVTQTPRYLIKTRGQQVTLSCSPISGHRSVSWYQQTPGQGLQFLFEYFSETQRNKGNFPGRFSGRQFSNSRSEMNVSTLELGDSALYLCASSLGEGYTFGSGTRLTVV.

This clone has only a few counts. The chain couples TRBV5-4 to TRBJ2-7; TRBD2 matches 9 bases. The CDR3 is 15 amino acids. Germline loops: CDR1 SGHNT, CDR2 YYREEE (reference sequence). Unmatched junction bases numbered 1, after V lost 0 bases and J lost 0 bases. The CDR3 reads CASSLGSGSSYEQYF. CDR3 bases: TGTGCCAGCAGCTTGGGTAGCGGGAGCTCCTACGAGCAGTACTTC. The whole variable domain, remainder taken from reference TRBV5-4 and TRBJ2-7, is ETGVTQSPTHLIKTRGQQVTLRCSSQSGHNTVSWYQQALGQGPQFIFQYYREEENGRGNFPPRFSGLQFPNYSSELNVNALELDDSALYLCASSLGSGSSYEQYFGPGTRLTVT.

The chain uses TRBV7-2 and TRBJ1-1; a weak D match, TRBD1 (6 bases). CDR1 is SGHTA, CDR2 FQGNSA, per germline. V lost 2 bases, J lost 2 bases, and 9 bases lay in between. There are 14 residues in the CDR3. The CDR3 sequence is CASSLRGTNTEAFF. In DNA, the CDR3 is TGTGCCAGCAGCTTAAGAGGGACAAACACTGAAGCTTTCTTT.

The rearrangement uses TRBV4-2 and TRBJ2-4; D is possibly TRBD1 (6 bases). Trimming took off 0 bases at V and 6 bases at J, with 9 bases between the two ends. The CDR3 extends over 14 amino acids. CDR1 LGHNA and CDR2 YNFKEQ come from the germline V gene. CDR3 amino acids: CASSQETGRNIQYF. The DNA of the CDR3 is TGTGCCAGCAGCCAAGAAACAGGGAGAAACATTCAGTACTTC.

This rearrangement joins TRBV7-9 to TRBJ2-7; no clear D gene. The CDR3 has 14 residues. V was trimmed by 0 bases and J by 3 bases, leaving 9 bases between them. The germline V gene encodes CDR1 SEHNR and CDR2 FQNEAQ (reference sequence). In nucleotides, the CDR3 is TGTGCCAGCAGCTTAGCGAACCGCGGCTACGAGCAGTACTTC. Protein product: CASSLANRGYEQYF.

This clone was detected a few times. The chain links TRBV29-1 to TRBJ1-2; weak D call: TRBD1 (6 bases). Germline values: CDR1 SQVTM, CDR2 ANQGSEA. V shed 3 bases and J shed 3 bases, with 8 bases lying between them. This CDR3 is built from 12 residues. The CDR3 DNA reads TGCAGCGTTGAGGGGGCCCACTATGGCTACACCTTC. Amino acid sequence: CSVEGAHYGYTF.

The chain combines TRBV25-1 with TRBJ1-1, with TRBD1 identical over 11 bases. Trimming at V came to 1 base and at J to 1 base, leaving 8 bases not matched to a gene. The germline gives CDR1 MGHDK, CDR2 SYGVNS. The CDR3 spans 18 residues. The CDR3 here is CASSESSGQGAGNTEAFF. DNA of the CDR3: TGTGCCAGCAGTGAATCGTCCGGACAGGGGGCAGGGAACACTGAAGCTTTCTTT.